This T cell receptor beta chain was observed in a study of blood T cell repertoires in COVID-19. At the level of the study: PBMCs, B-cell-depleted T cells, or T cells were the source of the cDNA or gDNA that made up the material.

The protocol was immunoSEQ multiplex PCR, while the TCRdb copy is restricted to in-frame clones and leaves out a portion. The table lists some 65,000 clones, roughly 88% of them singletons. Germline V lookup: CDR1 SGHAT, CDR2 FQNNGV. Trimming took 1 base from V and 8 from J, leaving 12 bases between them. The length of the CDR3 is 14 residues. The TCR sequence derives from a man aged 50-59 years with COVID-19, enrolled during active disease. The sequencing input was peripheral blood. The rearrangement links TRBV11-2 to TRBJ2-1; no firm D call. The CDR3: CASSLGLSLDEQFF. The CDR3, as DNA: TGTGCCAGCAGCTTAGGCTTGAGTCTCGATGAGCAGTTCTTC.